Here is one TCR beta chain with its context. The data were produced by immunoSEQ multiplex PCR, yet TCRdb's version contains in-frame clones alone and is incomplete. In all, the sample yields 150,000 to 200,000 clones. The sample belongs to a study of control samples from healthy donors and cancer patients. The sequence came from a woman in her 30s in good health. Source material: blood.

The CDR3 spells CASSFRVNSYNEQFF. The CDR3 DNA reads as TGTGCCAGCAGTTTTAGGGTCAACTCCTACAATGAGCAGTTCTTC. The J gene is TRBJ2-1, the V gene TRBV27; D is unresolved. In germline, CDR1 is MNHEY, CDR2 SMNVEV (reference sequence). V lost 3 bases, J lost 0 bases, and 9 bases lay in between. The CDR3 is 15 residues long.